Below are 21 T cell receptor beta chains sequenced from a single sample in a study of early T cells in non-severe SARS-CoV-2 infection. TCRdb independently ran MiXCR on the 5' RACE reads; one entry per CDR3 protein. The sample includes 30,000 to 35,000 distinct CDR3 sequences, around 3.9% seen only once; the top ten take about 5.5%. The specimen was whole blood. These TCRs come from an adult who was a healthcare worker with PCR-confirmed SARS-CoV-2 infection or an uninfected control (not recorded which).

This clonotype came up many times. The V gene is TRBV5-1, the J gene TRBJ1-1; D remains unclear. This CDR3 contains 12 residues. Germline V gene sequence: CDR1 SGHRS, CDR2 YFSETQ. V was clipped by 2 bases and J by 8 bases, with 10 bases between them. The CDR3 bases are TGCGCCAGCAGCTTCGGAGGGATCGAAGCTTTCTTT. It is translated as CASSFGGIEAFF. The entire variable domain, with the rest obtained from reference TRBV5-1 and TRBJ1-1, is as follows: KAGVTQTPRYLIKTRGQQVTLSCSPISGHRSVSWYQQTPGQGLQFLFEYFSETQRNKGNFPGRFSGRQFSNSRSEMNVSTLELGDSALYLCASSFGGIEAFFGQGTRLTVV.

The chain is built from TRBV19 and TRBJ2-4; D is perhaps TRBD2 (6 bases). Per the germline V gene, CDR1 is LNHDA and CDR2 is SQIVND (reference sequence). The CDR3 runs 16 residues. V was trimmed by 5 bases and J by 6 bases, leaving 20 bases between them. The CDR3 loop reads CASSPSPPEGINIQYF. In nucleotides, the CDR3 is TGTGCCAGTAGTCCTTCGCCCCCGGAGGGGATAAACATTCAGTACTTC.

The chain joins TRBV11-2 to TRBJ2-1, with 14 bases matching TRBD2. This CDR3 spans 18 amino acids. V shed 2 bases, J shed 6 bases, and the junction held 9 bases outside the gene matches. Germline V lookup: CDR1 SGHAT, CDR2 FQNNGV. The CDR3 protein is CASSLHPGTSGSGNEQFF. The CDR3 DNA is TGTGCCAGCAGCTTACACCCGGGGACTAGCGGGAGCGGCAATGAGCAGTTCTTC. The whole variable domain, remainder taken from reference TRBV11-2 and TRBJ2-1, is EAGVAQSPRYKIIEKRQSVAFWCNPISGHATLYWYQQILGQGPKLLIQFQNNGVVDDSQLPKDRFSAERLKGVDSTLKIQPAKLEDSAVYLCASSLHPGTSGSGNEQFFGPGTRLTVL.

As regards this clonotype: A read error may be the cause here, since a much bigger clone is one base away. This sequence joins TRBV6-6 and TRBJ2-3; possibly TRBD2 for D (6 bases). In germline, CDR1 is MNHNY, CDR2 SVGAGI (reference sequence). This CDR3 has 15 residues. CDR3 amino acids: CANSPWGGGGDTQYF. The CDR3 bases are TGTGCCAACAGTCCCTGGGGCGGTGGAGGGGATACGCAGTATTTT.

The chain recombines TRBV12-3 or TRBV12-4 with TRBJ2-1; no clear D. V was shortened by 5 bases and J by 9 bases, with 17 bases between the two germline ends. The CDR3 contains 14 residues. The CDR3 spells CASSQPPSRLEQFF. The CDR3 nucleotides read TGTGCCAGCAGTCAGCCGCCTTCTAGACTTGAGCAGTTCTTC.

This clonotype has a count of ten or more. The chain has TRBV29-1 and TRBJ1-2; 7 bases map to TRBD1. CDR1 and CDR2 (germline): SQVTM, ANQGSEA. Trimming took 0 bases from V and 7 from J; bases not matched to a gene: 5. The CDR3 is 13 amino acids. The DNA for the CDR3 is TGCAGCGTTGAAGATCGGGGGACAGCTGGCTACACCTTC. It is translated as CSVEDRGTAGYTF.

This clonotype occurred many times. The chain joins TRBV6-4 to TRBJ2-1, with TRBD1 matching 7 bases. The CDR3 is made up of 13 amino acids. With 4 bases clipped from V and 6 bases from J, the junction kept 3 bases outside the gene matches. The germline CDR1 and CDR2 sequences are MRHNA and SNTAGT. Here the CDR3 DNA reads TGTGCCAGCAGTGCCAACAGGGGCAATGAGCAGTTCTTC. This translates into CASSANRGNEQFF.

This clonotype has a count of ten or more. The V gene is TRBV19, the J gene TRBJ2-1; D not certain. CDR3 size: 18 residues. Germline V lookup: CDR1 LNHDA, CDR2 SQIVND (reference sequence). Between the trimmed V and J ends, which lost 7 bases and 4 bases, there was a span of 26 bases. CDR3 amino acids: CASMPNPPGATMYNEQFF. DNA for the CDR3: TGTGCCAGTATGCCCAATCCCCCAGGCGCTACCATGTACAATGAGCAGTTCTTC.

This clonotype was seen a few times. The genes are TRBV28 and TRBJ1-1, with a possible D match to TRBD1 (5 bases). The V gene lost 5 bases and the J gene lost 4 bases, with 17 bases spanning the gap. There are 15 residues in the CDR3. Germline V gene lookup returns CDR1 MDHEN and CDR2 SYDVKM. CDR3 DNA: TGTGCCAGCAGTCCCCAAAGCGGGGCGGGCACTGAAGCTTTCTTT. Its translation: CASSPQSGAGTEAFF.

This clonotype has a count of ten or more. V gene TRBV29-1 combines with J gene TRBJ1-2; 8 positions match TRBD1. Germline CDR1 and CDR2: SQVTM and ANQGSEA. V dropped 6 bases and J dropped 8; count of bases not matched to a gene: 8. This CDR3 has 12 residues. Written as DNA, the CDR3 is TGCAGCGTGGGAGCGGACAGGGAGGGCTACACCTTC. Its translation is CSVGADREGYTF.

There are many counts of this clonotype. This rearrangement joins TRBV7-9 to TRBJ2-5, with 7 bases that match TRBD1. The V gene's germline CDR1 is SEHNR and CDR2 FQNEAQ (reference sequence). The length of the CDR3 is 11 residues. Trimming took 4 bases from V and 10 from J; bases not matched to a gene: 3. CDR3 region: CASSSDRNQYF. The CDR3 DNA is TGTGCCAGCAGCTCGGACAGGAACCAGTACTTC.

This clonotype was counted many times. This chain links TRBV12-3 or TRBV12-4 with TRBJ1-4; 9 positions match TRBD1. V lost 6 bases, J lost 8 bases, and 13 bases stayed unmatched. The CDR3 spans 16 residues. The CDR3 here is CASSLYRGPGPEKLFF. The CDR3 nucleotides are TGTGCCAGCAGCCTCTACAGGGGGCCGGGTCCGGAAAAACTGTTTTTT.

The table lists this clonotype with many counts. V is TRBV29-1 and J is TRBJ2-5; 12 nucleotides align to TRBD2. Germline V lookup: CDR1 SQVTM, CDR2 ANQGSEA. The CDR3 contains 14 residues. V lost 7 bases and J lost 2; bases outside the gene matches: 5. The DNA of the CDR3 is TGCAGCGCCGTTCTAGCGGGGGGGCAAGAGACCCAGTACTTC. It is translated as CSAVLAGGQETQYF. The complete variable domain, with remaining parts taken from reference TRBV29-1 and TRBJ2-5, reads SAVISQKPSRDICQRGTSLTIQCQVDSQVTMMFWYRQQPGQSLTLIATANQGSEATYESGFVIDKFPISRPNLTFSTLTVSNMSPEDSSIYLCSAVLAGGQETQYFGPGTRLLVL.

The chain carries TRBV18 and TRBJ2-3; 9 nucleotides agree with TRBD2. Germline values: CDR1 KGHSH, CDR2 LQKENI. The CDR3 is 16 amino acids. V was pared by 3 bases and J by 3 bases, with 7 bases of the junction left unmatched. DNA for the CDR3: TGTGCCAGCTCACCCCTTGGCGGGGGGGATACAGATACGCAGTATTTT. Translated, it gives CASSPLGGGDTDTQYF.

This clonotype was recorded at least ten times. The V and J genes are TRBV11-3 and TRBJ2-4, with D possibly matching TRBD2 (7 bases). Trimming shortened V by 5 bases and J by 5 bases, and 10 bases separated the two germline ends. Germline V gene data show CDR1 as SGHNT and CDR2 as YENEEA. The CDR3 consists of 13 residues. CDR3 protein: CASSTGGQNIQYF. DNA for the CDR3: TGTGCCAGCAGCACCGGGGGGCAAAACATTCAGTACTTC.

This clonotype occurred many times. V and J are TRBV12-3 or TRBV12-4 and TRBJ1-5; the D is unclear. The CDR3 spans 13 residues. V was pared by 3 bases and J by 4 bases, with 7 bases between. CDR3 in amino acids: CASSLAENQPQHF. In DNA form, the CDR3 reads TGTGCCAGCAGTTTGGCAGAGAATCAGCCCCAGCATTTT.

The table lists this clonotype with many counts. The rearrangement links TRBV29-1 to TRBJ2-7; no clear D gene. The CDR3 loop spans 15 amino acids. In germline, CDR1 is SQVTM, CDR2 ANQGSEA. V was shortened by 0 bases and J by 0 bases, with 12 bases between the two germline ends. The CDR3 DNA is TGCAGCGTTGAAGAAAACGGCGAGATCTCCTACGAGCAGTACTTC. Its translation is CSVEENGEISYEQYF.

This clonotype showed up many times. This chain joins TRBV28 and TRBJ2-1; 8 nucleotides align to TRBD2. After removal of 5 bases from V and 6 bases from J, the junction contained 9 bases not matched to a gene. The CDR3 totals 15 residues. The germline V gene encodes CDR1 MDHEN and CDR2 SYDVKM. The CDR3 DNA reads as TGTGCCAGCAGTAAGCGAGGGACTAGGATCAATGAGCAGTTCTTC. This codes for CASSKRGTRINEQFF.

This clonotype was found many times. The chain couples TRBV20-1 to TRBJ2-5; D might be TRBD1 or TRBD2, each matching 5 bases. The CDR3 loop spans 13 amino acids. The V and J ends lost 5 bases and 5 bases respectively, with 15 bases between them. Germline CDR1 and CDR2: DFQATT and SNEGSKA (reference sequence). The CDR3 nucleotides read TGCAGTGCTCCAGGGAGTATAGGTGAGACCCAGTACTTC. Translating gives CSAPGSIGETQYF.

This clonotype has ten or more counts. The V gene is TRBV12-5, the J gene TRBJ1-1; 7 nucleotides line up with TRBD1. Trimming removed 5 bases from V and 4 bases from J; junction bases left unmatched: 4. Germline V gene data show CDR1 as LGHNT and CDR2 as FRNRAP. CDR3 length: 13 residues. The CDR3 DNA follows: TGTGCTAGTGGTCCCCAGGGGGGCACTGAAGCTTTCTTT. Protein sequence: CASGPQGGTEAFF.

This clonotype was observed many times. V is TRBV11-2 and J is TRBJ1-2; 10 nucleotides agree with TRBD1. The CDR3 covers 15 residues. Per germline, CDR1 SGHAT and CDR2 FQNNGV. V lost 4 bases, J lost 3 bases, and 5 bases stayed unmatched. In nucleotides, the CDR3 is TGTGCCAGCAGCTACCGGGACAGGGGAGACTATGGCTACACCTTC. Its translation is CASSYRDRGDYGYTF.